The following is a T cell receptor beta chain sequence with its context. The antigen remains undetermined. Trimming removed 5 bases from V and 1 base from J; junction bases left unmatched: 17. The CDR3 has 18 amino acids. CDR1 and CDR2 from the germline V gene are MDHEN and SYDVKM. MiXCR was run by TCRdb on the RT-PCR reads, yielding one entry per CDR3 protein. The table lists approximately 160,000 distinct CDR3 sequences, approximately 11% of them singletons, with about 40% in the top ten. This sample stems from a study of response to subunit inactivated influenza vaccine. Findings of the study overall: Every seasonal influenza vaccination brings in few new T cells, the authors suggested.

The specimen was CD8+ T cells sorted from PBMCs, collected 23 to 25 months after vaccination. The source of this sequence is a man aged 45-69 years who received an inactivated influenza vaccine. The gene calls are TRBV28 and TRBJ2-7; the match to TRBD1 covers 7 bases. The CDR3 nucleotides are TGTGCCAGCAGTCCCGGTCCCGTAGGGGGCCTTCAGTCCTACGAGCAGTACTTC. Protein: CASSPGPVGGLQSYEQYF.